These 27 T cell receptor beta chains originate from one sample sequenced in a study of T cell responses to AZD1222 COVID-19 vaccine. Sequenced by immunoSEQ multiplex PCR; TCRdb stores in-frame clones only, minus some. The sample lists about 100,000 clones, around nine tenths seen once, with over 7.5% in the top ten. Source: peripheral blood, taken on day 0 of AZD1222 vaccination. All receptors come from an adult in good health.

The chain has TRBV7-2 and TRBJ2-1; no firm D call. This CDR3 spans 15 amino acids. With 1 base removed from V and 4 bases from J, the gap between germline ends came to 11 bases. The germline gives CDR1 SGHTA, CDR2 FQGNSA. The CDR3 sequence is CASSLVRNQYNEQFF. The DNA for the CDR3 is TGTGCCAGCAGCTTAGTGAGGAACCAATACAATGAGCAGTTCTTC.

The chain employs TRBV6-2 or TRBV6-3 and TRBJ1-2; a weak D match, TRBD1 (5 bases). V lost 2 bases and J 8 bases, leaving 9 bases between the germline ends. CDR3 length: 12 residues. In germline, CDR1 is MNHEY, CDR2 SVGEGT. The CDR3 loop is CASSYQGSGYTF. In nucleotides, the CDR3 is TGTGCCAGCAGTTACCAGGGTTCGGGCTACACCTTC.

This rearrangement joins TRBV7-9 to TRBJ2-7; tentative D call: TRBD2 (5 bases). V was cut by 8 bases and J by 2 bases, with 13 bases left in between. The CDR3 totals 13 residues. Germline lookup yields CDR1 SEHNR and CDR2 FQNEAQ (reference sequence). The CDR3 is CASFGTRAYEQYF. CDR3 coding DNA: TGTGCCAGCTTCGGAACTAGAGCCTACGAGCAGTACTTC.

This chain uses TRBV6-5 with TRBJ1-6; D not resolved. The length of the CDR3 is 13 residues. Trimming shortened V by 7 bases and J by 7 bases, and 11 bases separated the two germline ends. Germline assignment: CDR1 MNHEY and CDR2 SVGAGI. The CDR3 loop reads CASTLEINSPLHF. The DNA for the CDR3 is TGTGCCAGCACCCTAGAGATAAATTCACCCCTCCACTTT.

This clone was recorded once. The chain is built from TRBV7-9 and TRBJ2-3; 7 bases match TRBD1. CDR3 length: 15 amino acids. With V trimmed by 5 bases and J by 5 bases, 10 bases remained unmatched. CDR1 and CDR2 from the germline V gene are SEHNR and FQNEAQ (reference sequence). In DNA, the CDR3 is TGTGCCAGCAGCACCACGACAGGGTTAGGAGATACGCAGTATTTT. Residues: CASSTTTGLGDTQYF. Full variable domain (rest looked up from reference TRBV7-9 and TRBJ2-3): DTGVSQNPRHKITKRGQNVTFRCDPISEHNRLYWYRQTLGQGPEFLTYFQNEAQLEKSRLLSDRFSAERPKGSFSTLEIQRTEQGDSAMYLCASSTTTGLGDTQYFGPGTRLTVL.

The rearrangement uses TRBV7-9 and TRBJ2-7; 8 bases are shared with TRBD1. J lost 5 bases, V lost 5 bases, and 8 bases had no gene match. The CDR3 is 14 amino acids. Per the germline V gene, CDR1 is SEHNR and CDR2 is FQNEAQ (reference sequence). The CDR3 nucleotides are TGTGCCAGCAGCCTAGACAGGGGTCGCCACGAGCAGTACTTC. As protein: CASSLDRGRHEQYF.

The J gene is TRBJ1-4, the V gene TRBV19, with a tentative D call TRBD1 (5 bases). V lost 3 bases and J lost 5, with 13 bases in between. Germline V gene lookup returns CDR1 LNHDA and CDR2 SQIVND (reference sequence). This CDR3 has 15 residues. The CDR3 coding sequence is TGTGCCAGTAGTATCGGTCCAGGGATGAATGAAAAACTGTTTTTT. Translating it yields CASSIGPGMNEKLFF.

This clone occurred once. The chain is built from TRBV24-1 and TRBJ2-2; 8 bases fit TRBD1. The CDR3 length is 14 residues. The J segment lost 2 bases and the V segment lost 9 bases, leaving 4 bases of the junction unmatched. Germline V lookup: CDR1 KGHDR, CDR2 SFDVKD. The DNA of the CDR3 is TGTGCCACCCAGGGACAGGCAAACACCGGGGAGCTGTTTTTT. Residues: CATQGQANTGELFF.

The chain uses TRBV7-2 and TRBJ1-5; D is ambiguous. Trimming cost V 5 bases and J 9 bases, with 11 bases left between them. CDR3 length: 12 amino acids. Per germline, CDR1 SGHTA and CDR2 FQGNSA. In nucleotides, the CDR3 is TGTGCCAGCAGCCCTGAGTATTTGCCCCAGCATTTT. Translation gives CASSPEYLPQHF.

The CDR3 loop is CASSLRRGTEAFF. For the CDR3, the DNA is TGTGCCAGCAGTTTAAGGCGCGGGACTGAAGCTTTCTTT. The chain carries TRBV27 and TRBJ1-1; no reliable D call. CDR3 length: 13 residues. The ends were cut back, 2 bases at V and 5 bases at J, with 9 bases in the middle. Looked up from germline, CDR1 is MNHEY and CDR2 is SMNVEV (reference sequence).

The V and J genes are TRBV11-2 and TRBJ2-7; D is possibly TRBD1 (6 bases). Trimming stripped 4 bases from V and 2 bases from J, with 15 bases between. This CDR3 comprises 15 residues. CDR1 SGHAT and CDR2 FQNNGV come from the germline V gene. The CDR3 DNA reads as TGTGCCAGCAGCTCGCTACGGGACAAAACCTACGAGCAGTACTTC. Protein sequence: CASSSLRDKTYEQYF.

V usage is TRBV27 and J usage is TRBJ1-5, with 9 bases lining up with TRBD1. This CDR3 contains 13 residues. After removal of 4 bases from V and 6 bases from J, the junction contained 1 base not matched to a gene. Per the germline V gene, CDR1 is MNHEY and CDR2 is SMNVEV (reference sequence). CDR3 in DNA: TGTGCCAGCAGTTACAGGGGGCTTCAGCCCCAGCATTTT. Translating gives CASSYRGLQPQHF.

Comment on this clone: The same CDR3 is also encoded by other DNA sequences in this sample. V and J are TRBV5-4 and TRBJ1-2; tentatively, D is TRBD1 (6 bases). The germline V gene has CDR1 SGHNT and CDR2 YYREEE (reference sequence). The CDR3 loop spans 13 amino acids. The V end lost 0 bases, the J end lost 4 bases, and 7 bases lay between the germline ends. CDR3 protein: CASSLGTVYGYTF. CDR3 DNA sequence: TGTGCCAGCAGCTTGGGGACAGTCTATGGCTACACCTTC.

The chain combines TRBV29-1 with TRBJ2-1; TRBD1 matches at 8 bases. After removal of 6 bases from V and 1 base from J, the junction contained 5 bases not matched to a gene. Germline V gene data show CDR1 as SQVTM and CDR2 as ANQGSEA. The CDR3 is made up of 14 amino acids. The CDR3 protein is CSVGRGLSYNEQFF. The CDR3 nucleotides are TGCAGCGTGGGCAGGGGGCTATCCTACAATGAGCAGTTCTTC.

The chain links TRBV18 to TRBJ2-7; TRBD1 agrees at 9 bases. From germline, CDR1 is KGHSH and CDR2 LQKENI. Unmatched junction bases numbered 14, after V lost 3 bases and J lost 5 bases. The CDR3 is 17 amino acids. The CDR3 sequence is CASSPSSAGQGTHEQYF. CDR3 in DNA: TGTGCCAGCTCACCTTCCTCGGCGGGACAGGGTACCCACGAGCAGTACTTC.

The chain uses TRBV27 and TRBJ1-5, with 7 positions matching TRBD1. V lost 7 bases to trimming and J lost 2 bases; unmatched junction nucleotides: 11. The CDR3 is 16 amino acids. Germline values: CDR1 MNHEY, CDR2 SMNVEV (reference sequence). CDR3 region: CASKDLKTGRNQPQHF. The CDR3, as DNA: TGTGCCAGCAAGGATCTTAAGACAGGGCGCAATCAGCCCCAGCATTTT.

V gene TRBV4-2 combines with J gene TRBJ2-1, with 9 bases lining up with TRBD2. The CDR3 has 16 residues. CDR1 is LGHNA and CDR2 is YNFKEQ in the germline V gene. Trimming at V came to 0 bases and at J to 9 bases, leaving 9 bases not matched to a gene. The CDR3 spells CASSQEERGARGEQFF. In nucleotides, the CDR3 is TGTGCCAGCAGCCAAGAAGAGCGGGGGGCCCGAGGTGAGCAGTTCTTC.

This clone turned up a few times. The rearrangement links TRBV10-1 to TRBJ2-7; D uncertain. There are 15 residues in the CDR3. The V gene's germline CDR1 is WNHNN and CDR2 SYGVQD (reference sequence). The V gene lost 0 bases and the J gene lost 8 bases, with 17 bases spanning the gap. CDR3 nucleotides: TGCGCCAGCAGTGAGTCCGGCCGTGGCGGTCAGCAGCAGTACTTC. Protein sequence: CASSESGRGGQQQYF.

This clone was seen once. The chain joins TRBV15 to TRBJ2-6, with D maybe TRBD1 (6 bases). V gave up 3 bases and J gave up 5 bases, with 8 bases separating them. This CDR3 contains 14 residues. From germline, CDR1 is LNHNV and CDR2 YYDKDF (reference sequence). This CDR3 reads CATSSWDRANVLTF. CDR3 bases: TGTGCCACCAGCAGTTGGGACAGGGCCAACGTCCTGACTTTC.

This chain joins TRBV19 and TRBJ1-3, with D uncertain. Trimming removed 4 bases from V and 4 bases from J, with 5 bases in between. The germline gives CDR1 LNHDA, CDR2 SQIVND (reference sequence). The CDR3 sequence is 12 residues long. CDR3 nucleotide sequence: TGTGCCAGTAGTAGGCGAGGAAACACCATATATTTT. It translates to CASSRRGNTIYF.

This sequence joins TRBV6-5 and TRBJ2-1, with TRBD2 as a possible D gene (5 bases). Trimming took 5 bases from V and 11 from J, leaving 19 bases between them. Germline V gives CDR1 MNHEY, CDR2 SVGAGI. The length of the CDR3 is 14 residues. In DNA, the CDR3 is TGTGCCAGCAGTCTATTAGGAAACGGGGATAAGCAGTTCTTC. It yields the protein CASSLLGNGDKQFF.

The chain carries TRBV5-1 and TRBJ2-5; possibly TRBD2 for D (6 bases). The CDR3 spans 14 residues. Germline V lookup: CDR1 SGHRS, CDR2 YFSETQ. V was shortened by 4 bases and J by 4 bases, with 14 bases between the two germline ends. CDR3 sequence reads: CASSHGQGGETQYF. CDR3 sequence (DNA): TGCGCCAGCAGCCATGGTCAGGGAGGAGAGACCCAGTACTTC.

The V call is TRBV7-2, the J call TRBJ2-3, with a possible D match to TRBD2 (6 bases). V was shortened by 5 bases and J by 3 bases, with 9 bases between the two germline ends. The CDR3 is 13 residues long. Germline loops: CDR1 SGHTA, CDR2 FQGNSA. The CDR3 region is CASSPEGTDTQYF. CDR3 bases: TGTGCCAGCAGCCCGGAGGGGACAGATACGCAGTATTTT.

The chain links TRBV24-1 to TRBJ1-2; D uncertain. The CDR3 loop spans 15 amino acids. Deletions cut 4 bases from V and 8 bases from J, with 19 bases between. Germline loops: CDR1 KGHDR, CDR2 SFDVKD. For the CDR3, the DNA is TGTGCCACCAGTGACCCCGGGCGGGGTGGGCACGGCTACACCTTC. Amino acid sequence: CATSDPGRGGHGYTF.

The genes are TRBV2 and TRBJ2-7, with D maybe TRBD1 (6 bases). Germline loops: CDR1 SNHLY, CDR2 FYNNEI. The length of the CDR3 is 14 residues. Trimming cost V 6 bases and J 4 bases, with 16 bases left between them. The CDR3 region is CASRDRLSLYEQYF. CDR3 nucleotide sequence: TGTGCCAGCAGAGACAGGTTGTCTTTGTACGAGCAGTACTTC.

CDR3 bases: TGTGCCTGGAGTGTACGAGACACATTCACAGATACGCAGTATTTT. The encoded protein is CAWSVRDTFTDTQYF. The rearrangement joins TRBV30 to TRBJ2-3; D unresolved. The CDR3 contains 15 residues. V shed 0 bases and J shed 2 bases, with 12 bases lying between them. Germline loops: CDR1 GTSNPN, CDR2 SVGIG (reference sequence).

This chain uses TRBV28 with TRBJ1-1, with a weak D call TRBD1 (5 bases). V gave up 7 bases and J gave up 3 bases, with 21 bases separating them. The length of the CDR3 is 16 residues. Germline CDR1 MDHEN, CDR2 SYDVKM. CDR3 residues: CASTPPGANFYTEAFF. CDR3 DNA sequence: TGTGCCAGCACCCCCCCCGGGGCGAATTTCTACACTGAAGCTTTCTTT.